The 5 T cell receptor beta chains in this list originate from one sample, sequenced in a study of blood T cell repertoires in COVID-19. Sequencing was performed with immunoSEQ multiplex PCR; in TCRdb, only in-frame clones are kept and a portion is missing. The table includes a few hundred thousand clones, approximately 90% detected once. What was sequenced was peripheral blood. These receptors were obtained from a middle-aged woman with acute or convalescent COVID-19.

J is TRBJ2-2 and V is TRBV5-1, with D perhaps matching TRBD1 (6 bases). Germline V gene lookup returns CDR1 SGHRS and CDR2 YFSETQ. The V gene lost 4 bases and the J gene lost 2 bases, with 15 bases spanning the gap. The CDR3 runs 16 residues. CDR3 coding DNA: TGCGCCAGCAGCCGTTCAACAGGGCTCAACACCGGGGAGCTGTTTTTT. Protein: CASSRSTGLNTGELFF.

The chain has TRBV15 and TRBJ2-1; 12 bases align to TRBD2. Unmatched junction bases numbered 17, after V lost 5 bases and J lost 15 bases. CDR3 size: 16 residues. CDR1 is LNHNV and CDR2 is YYDKDF in the germline V gene (reference sequence). Written as DNA, the CDR3 is TGTGCCACCAGCGAGAAGAGGGCTAGCGGGGGGGAGTCTCTGTTCTTC. This encodes CATSEKRASGGESLFF.

This clone was found once. The chain recombines TRBV6-6 with TRBJ1-1; D possibly corresponds to TRBD1 (5 bases). V was pared by 6 bases and J by 6 bases, with 20 bases between. The CDR3 length is 15 residues. The germline gives CDR1 MNHNY, CDR2 SVGAGI (reference sequence). The CDR3 reads CASSRTGLGGSEAFF. In DNA, the CDR3 is TGTGCCAGCAGCCGGACCGGGCTGGGGGGATCTGAAGCTTTCTTT.

This rearrangement joins TRBV5-8 to TRBJ1-3; 9 bases are shared with TRBD1. The V gene end was trimmed by 4 bases and the J gene end by 4 bases; junction bases not matched to a gene: 6. This CDR3 has 15 residues. The germline gives CDR1 SGHTS, CDR2 YDEGEE. CDR3 protein: CASSRTGTGGNTIYF. The CDR3 DNA sequence: TGTGCCAGCAGCAGAACCGGGACAGGGGGAAACACCATATATTTT.

This rearrangement joins TRBV11-2 to TRBJ1-6, with TRBD1 as a possible D gene (6 bases). CDR3 length: 15 amino acids. CDR1 and CDR2 from the germline V gene are SGHAT and FQNNGV. Trimming stripped 1 base from V and 9 bases from J, with 13 bases between. CDR3 bases: TGTGCCAGCAGCTTAGCACAGGGTGGCTTTTCACCCCTCCACTTT. Amino acids: CASSLAQGGFSPLHF.